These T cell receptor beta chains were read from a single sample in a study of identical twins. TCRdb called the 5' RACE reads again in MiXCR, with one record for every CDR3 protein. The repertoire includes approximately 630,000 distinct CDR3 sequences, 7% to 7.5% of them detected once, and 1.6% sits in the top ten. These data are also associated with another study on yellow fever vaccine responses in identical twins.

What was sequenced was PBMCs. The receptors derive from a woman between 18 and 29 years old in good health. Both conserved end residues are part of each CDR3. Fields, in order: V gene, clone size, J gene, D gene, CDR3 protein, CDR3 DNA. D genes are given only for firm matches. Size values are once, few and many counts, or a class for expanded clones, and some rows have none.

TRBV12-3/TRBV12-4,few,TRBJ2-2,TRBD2,CASTRMTSGGAGELFF,TGTGCCAGCACCCGAATGACTAGCGGGGGGGCCGGGGAGCTGTTTTTT
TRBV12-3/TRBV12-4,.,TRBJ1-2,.,CASSFSLPTNYGYTF,TGTGCCAGCAGTTTCTCCCTTCCCACAAACTATGGCTACACCTTC
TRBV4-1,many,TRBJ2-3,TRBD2,CASSQDLAGTSTDTQYF,TGCGCCAGCAGCCAGGACCTAGCGGGGACTTCCACAGATACGCAGTATTTT
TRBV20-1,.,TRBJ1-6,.,CSARDELSNSPLHF,TGCAGTGCTAGAGATGAACTCTCCAATTCACCCCTCCACTTT
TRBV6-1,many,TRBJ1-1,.,CASSPGLSTEAFF,TGTGCCAGCAGCCCGGGACTCTCCACTGAAGCTTTCTTT
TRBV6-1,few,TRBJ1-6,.,CASGRYSAYNSPLHF,TGTGCCAGCGGGAGATACAGCGCCTATAATTCACCCCTCCACTTT
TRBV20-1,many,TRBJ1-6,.,CSALGRGNSPLHF,TGCAGTGCCCTTGGACGCGGCAATTCACCCCTCCACTTT
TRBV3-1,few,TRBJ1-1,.,CASSLRDRGEAFF,TGTGCCAGCAGCCTGCGGGACCGGGGGGAAGCTTTCTTT
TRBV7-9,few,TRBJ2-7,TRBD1,CASSRRDRAHEQYF,TGTGCCAGCAGCCGCAGGGACAGGGCCCACGAGCAGTACTTC
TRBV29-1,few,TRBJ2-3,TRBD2,CSAEGGTSTDTQYF,TGCAGCGCCGAGGGAGGGACGAGCACAGATACGCAGTATTTT
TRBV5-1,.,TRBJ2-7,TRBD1,CASSPRTGGPFYEQYF,TGCGCCAGCAGTCCCCGCACAGGGGGCCCCTTCTACGAGCAGTACTTC
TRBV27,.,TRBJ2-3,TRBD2,CASRADGAGYTDTQYF,TGTGCCAGCAGGGCCGATGGAGCGGGGTACACAGATACGCAGTATTTT
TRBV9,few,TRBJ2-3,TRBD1,CASSAGQASTDTQYF,TGTGCCAGCAGCGCGGGACAGGCTAGCACAGATACGCAGTATTTT
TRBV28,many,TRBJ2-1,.,CASSPWTLSYNEQFF,TGTGCCAGCAGTCCCTGGACACTATCCTACAATGAGCAGTTCTTC
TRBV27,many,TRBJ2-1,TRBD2,CASSSSSGRGWNTYNEQFF,TGTGCCAGCAGTTCCAGTAGCGGGAGGGGGTGGAACACCTACAATGAGCAGTTCTTC
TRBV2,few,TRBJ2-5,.,CASSEALGGQETQYF,TGTGCCAGCAGTGAAGCGTTAGGGGGCCAAGAGACCCAGTACTTC
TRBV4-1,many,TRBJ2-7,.,CASSPNLYEQYF,TGCGCCAGCAGCCCCAACCTCTACGAGCAGTACTTC
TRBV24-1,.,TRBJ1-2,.,CATPTDRRTPTNYGYTF,TGTGCCACCCCGACAGACCGACGAACCCCTACTAACTATGGCTACACCTTC
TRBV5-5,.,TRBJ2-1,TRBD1,CASSLHRGLYNEQFF,TGTGCCAGCAGCTTGCACAGGGGGCTATACAATGAGCAGTTCTTC
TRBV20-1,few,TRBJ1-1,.,CSATPEAFF,TGCAGTGCTACCCCGGAAGCTTTCTTT
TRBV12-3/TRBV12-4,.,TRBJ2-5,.,CASSPPAAGVIETQYF,TGTGCCAGCAGCCCCCCCGCGGCAGGGGTCATAGAGACCCAGTACTTC
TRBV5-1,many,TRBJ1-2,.,CASSLDGAGYYGYTF,TGCGCCAGCAGCTTGGATGGGGCTGGGTACTATGGCTACACCTTC
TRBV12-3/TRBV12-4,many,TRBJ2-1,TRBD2,CASSPGTSGSYNEQFF,TGTGCCAGCAGTCCCGGGACTAGCGGATCCTACAATGAGCAGTTCTTC
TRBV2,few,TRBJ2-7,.,CASSESLRGPSSYEQYF,TGTGCCAGCAGTGAAAGTCTCCGCGGCCCGAGCTCCTACGAGCAGTACTTC
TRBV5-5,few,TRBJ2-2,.,CASSLQGATGELFF,TGTGCCAGCAGCTTGCAAGGGGCCACCGGGGAGCTGTTTTTT
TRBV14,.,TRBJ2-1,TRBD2,CASSHHSEREVSYNEQFF,TGTGCCAGCAGCCATCATTCGGAGCGGGAGGTCTCCTACAATGAGCAGTTCTTC
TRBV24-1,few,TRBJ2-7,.,CATSDSPLYEQYF,TGTGCCACCAGTGATTCTCCCCTTTACGAGCAGTACTTC
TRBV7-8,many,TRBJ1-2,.,CASSPPNYRDGYTF,TGTGCCAGCAGCCCACCGAATTACAGGGATGGCTACACCTTC
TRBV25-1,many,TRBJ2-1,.,CASSESGALLNNEQFF,TGTGCCAGCAGTGAATCGGGTGCTCTCCTCAACAATGAGCAGTTCTTC
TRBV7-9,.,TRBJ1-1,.,CASSLVPAGMGKAFF,TGTGCCAGCAGCTTAGTTCCAGCGGGGATGGGGAAAGCTTTCTTT
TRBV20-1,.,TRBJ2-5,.,CSVLRLGETQYF,TGCAGTGTGCTTCGGTTGGGAGAGACCCAGTACTTC
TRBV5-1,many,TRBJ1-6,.,CASSLGFYDSPLHF,TGCGCCAGCAGCTTGGGGTTTTACGATTCACCCCTCCACTTT
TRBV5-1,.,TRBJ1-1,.,CASTSLGRLNTEAFF,TGCGCCAGCACCTCTCTCGGGAGGTTGAACACTGAAGCTTTCTTT
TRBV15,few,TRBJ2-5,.,CATSRATGHQYF,TGTGCCACCAGCAGAGCCACAGGGCACCAGTACTTC
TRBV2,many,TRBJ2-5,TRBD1,CASSETGKETQYF,TGTGCCAGCAGTGAGACAGGGAAAGAGACCCAGTACTTC
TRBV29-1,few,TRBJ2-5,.,CSDRDAGQETQYF,TGCAGCGACCGGGACGCGGGCCAAGAGACCCAGTACTTC
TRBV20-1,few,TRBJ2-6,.,CSARGGLAGANVLTF,TGCAGTGCTAGAGGAGGGTTAGCTGGGGCCAACGTCCTGACTTTC
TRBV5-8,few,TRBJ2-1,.,CASSSPGRVFYEQFF,TGTGCCAGCAGCTCCCCGGGCAGGGTTTTTTATGAGCAGTTCTTC